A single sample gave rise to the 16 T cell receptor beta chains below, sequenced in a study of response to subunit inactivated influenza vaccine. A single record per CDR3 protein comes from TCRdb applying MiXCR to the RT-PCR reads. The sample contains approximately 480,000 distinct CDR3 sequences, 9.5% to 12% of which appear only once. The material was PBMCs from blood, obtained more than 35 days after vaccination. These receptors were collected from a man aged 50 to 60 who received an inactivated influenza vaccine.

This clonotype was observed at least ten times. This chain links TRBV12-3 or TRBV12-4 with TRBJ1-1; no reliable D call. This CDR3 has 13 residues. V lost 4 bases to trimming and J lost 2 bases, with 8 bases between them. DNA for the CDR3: TGTGCCAGCAGTTCCACTGACAACACTGAAGCTTTCTTT. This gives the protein CASSSTDNTEAFF.

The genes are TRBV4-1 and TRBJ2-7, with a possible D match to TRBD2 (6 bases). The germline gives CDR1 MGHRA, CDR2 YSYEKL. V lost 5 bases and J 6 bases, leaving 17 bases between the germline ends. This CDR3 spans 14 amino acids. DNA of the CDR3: TGCGCCAGCAGCTCCAGAGGAGGGAGCGGCGAGCAGTACTTC. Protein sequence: CASSSRGGSGEQYF.

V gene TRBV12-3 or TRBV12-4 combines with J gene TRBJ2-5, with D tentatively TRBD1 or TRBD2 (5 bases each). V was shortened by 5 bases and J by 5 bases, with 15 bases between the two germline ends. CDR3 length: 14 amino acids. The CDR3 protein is CASSPIDGGETQYF. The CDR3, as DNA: TGTGCCAGCAGTCCTATAGATGGGGGTGAGACCCAGTACTTC.

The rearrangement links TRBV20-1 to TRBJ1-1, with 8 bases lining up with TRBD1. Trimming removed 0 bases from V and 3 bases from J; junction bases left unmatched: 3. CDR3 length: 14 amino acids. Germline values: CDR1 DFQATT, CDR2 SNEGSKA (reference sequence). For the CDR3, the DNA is TGCAGTGCTAGAGAGGCACAGGGGGACACTGAAGCTTTCTTT. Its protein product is CSAREAQGDTEAFF.

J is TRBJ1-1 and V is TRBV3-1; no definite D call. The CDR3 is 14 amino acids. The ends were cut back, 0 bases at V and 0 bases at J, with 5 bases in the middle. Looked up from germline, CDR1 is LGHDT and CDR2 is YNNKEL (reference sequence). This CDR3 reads CASSQDWMNTEAFF. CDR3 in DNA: TGTGCCAGCAGCCAAGATTGGATGAACACTGAAGCTTTCTTT.

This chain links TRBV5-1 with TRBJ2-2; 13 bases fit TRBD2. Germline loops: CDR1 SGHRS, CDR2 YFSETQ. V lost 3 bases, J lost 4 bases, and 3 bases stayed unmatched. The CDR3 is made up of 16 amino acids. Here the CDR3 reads CASSSGLAGSTGELFF. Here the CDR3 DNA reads TGCGCCAGCAGCTCGGGACTAGCGGGATCCACCGGGGAGCTGTTTTTT.

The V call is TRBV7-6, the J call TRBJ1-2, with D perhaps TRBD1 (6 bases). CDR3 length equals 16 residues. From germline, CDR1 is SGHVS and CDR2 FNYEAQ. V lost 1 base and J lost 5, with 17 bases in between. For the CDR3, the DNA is TGTGCCAGCAGCTTAGTCGACCCACAGGGACATTATGGCTACACCTTC. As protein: CASSLVDPQGHYGYTF.

CDR3 in DNA: TGCGCCAGCAGCTTGGAGGGGGGCTACGCGATAGAAAAACTGTTTTTT. It encodes CASSLEGGYAIEKLFF. This chain links TRBV5-1 with TRBJ1-4; tentatively, D is TRBD1 (6 bases). The germline V gene encodes CDR1 SGHRS and CDR2 YFSETQ. The CDR3 sequence is 16 residues long. Between the trimmed V and J ends, which lost 0 bases and 8 bases, there was a span of 17 bases.

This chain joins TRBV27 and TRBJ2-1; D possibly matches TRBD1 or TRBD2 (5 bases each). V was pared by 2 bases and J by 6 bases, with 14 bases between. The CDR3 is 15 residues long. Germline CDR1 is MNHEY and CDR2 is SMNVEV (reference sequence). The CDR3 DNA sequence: TGTGCCAGCAGTTTAGGGGCAGGGAGAGGCAATGAGCAGTTCTTC. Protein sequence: CASSLGAGRGNEQFF.

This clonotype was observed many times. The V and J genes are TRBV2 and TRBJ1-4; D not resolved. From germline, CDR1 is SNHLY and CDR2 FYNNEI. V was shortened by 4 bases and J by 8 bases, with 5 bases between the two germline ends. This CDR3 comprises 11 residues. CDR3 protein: CASSGWEKLFF. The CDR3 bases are TGTGCCAGCAGTGGTTGGGAAAAACTGTTTTTT.

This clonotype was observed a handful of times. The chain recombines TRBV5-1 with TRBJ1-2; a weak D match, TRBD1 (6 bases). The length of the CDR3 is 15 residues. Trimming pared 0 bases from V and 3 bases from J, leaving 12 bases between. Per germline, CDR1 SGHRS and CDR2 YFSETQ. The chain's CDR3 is CASSLVIRGDYGYTF. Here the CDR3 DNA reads TGCGCCAGCAGCTTGGTTATCAGGGGAGACTATGGCTACACCTTC.

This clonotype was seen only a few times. The CDR3 protein is CASSLGWTEPQHF. The CDR3 nucleotides are TGTGCCAGCAGTTTGGGGTGGACCGAGCCCCAGCATTTT. The gene calls are TRBV28 and TRBJ1-5; D is uncertain. The V end was cut by 3 bases, the J end by 8 bases, with 11 bases between. The CDR3 consists of 13 residues. CDR1 is MDHEN, CDR2 SYDVKM, per germline.

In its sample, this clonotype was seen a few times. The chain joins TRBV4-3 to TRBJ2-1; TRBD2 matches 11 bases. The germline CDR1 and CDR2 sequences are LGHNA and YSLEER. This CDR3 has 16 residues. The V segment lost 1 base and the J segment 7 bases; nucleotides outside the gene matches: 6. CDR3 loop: CASSQGMGLAVNEQFF. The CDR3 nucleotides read TGCGCCAGCAGCCAAGGGATGGGACTAGCGGTTAATGAGCAGTTCTTC.

DNA for the CDR3: TGTGCCAGCAGTGTTGGAGGGGCTGAAGCTTTCTTT. This translates into CASSVGGAEAFF. The chain combines TRBV2 with TRBJ1-1; D is perhaps TRBD1 (5 bases). Germline V gene lookup returns CDR1 SNHLY and CDR2 FYNNEI. CDR3 length: 12 residues. Deletions cut 4 bases from V and 6 bases from J, with 9 bases between.

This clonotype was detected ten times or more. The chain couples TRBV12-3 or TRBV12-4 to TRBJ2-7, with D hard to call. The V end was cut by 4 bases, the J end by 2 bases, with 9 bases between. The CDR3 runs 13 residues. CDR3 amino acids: CASSSSHTYEQYF. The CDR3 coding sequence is TGTGCCAGCAGTTCCAGTCATACCTACGAGCAGTACTTC.

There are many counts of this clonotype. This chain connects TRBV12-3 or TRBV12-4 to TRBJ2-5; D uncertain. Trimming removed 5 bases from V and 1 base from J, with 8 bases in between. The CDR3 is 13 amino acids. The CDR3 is CASSPGPQETQYF. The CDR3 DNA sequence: TGTGCCAGCAGTCCTGGGCCCCAAGAGACCCAGTACTTC.